This paragraph reports one TCR beta chain. The data were obtained in a study of patients and donors after allogeneic stem cell transplantation. The germline V and J ends were trimmed by 3 bases and 8 bases, with 13 bases remaining between them. The germline CDR1 and CDR2 sequences are SNHLY and FYNNEI. The CDR3 is made up of 13 amino acids. MiXCR was run by TCRdb on the RT-PCR reads, yielding one entry per CDR3 protein. The sample has approximately 200,000 distinct CDR3 sequences; 38% are singletons. The rearrangement links TRBV2 to TRBJ1-2; D gene uncertain. The sample consisted of blood, either unsorted or a sorted T cell fraction (not recorded which). The TCR was taken from a human donor who was either an allogeneic HSCT recipient or a stem cell or donor lymphocyte infusion donor (not recorded which). It is not recorded whose cells these are; they may come from a transplant donor. CDR3 sequence (DNA): TGTGCCAGCAGTGATTGGTCTGCCCAGGGCTACACCTTC. Protein product: CASSDWSAQGYTF.